Listed below are T cell receptor beta chains from one sample, sequenced in a study of ipilimumab plus nivolumab after autologous stem cell transplantation. Assay used: immunoSEQ multiplex PCR; TCRdb lists only in-frame clones, some missing. There are tens of thousands of clones in the sample; roughly 88% occur only once, and approximately 0.88% lies in the top ten. Sequencing used PBMCs, obtained in a trial of ipilimumab plus nivolumab as post-transplant consolidation. The receptors here all came from a male donor with multiple myeloma. Each CDR3 is given with its conserved first and last residue. The D gene is left open where the match is weak. A clone size is listed for some rows: how often the clone was seen (once, few, many), or a class if it is expanded.

size	V	J	D	DNA	CDR3
NA	TRBV5-6	TRBJ2-2	TRBD1	TGTGCCAGCAGCAAGGACAGGGGGGACACCGGGGAGCTGTTTTTT	CASSKDRGDTGELFF
once	TRBV6-6	TRBJ1-2	TRBD1	TGTGCCAGCAGGTTGGAAGGGGGCGAGGGCTACACCTTC	CASRLEGGEGYTF
NA	TRBV5-4	TRBJ2-6	NA	TGTGCCAGCAGCCCGGCACAGGCGAACTCTGGGGCCAACGTCCTGACTTTC	CASSPAQANSGANVLTF
once	TRBV7-9	TRBJ2-5	TRBD2	TGTGCCAGCAGCGATGGGACTAGCGGGTTTGAGACCCAGTACTTC	CASSDGTSGFETQYF
NA	TRBV10-2	TRBJ1-1	TRBD1	TGCGCCAGCAACGGACAGGGGCCCGGCACTGAAGCTTTCTTT	CASNGQGPGTEAFF
NA	TRBV7-3	TRBJ2-3	TRBD1	TGTGCCAGCAGCTTAAGGGCCGGGGACAGGGGAACAGATACGCAGTATTTT	CASSLRAGDRGTDTQYF
NA	TRBV5-1	TRBJ2-1	NA	TGCGCCAGCAGCTTGGACCGTACAGGATTCTCCTACAATGAGCAGTTCTTC	CASSLDRTGFSYNEQFF
NA	TRBV7-9	TRBJ2-7	NA	TGTGCCAGCTCGGGACCCTCCTACGAGCAGTACTTC	CASSGPSYEQYF
once	TRBV27	TRBJ1-4	NA	TGTGCCAGCAGTCTACAGGGAGTTAATGAAAAACTGTTTTTT	CASSLQGVNEKLFF
NA	TRBV5-4	TRBJ2-5	TRBD2	TGTGCCAGCAGCTTGGGGGCAGGCGGGGGAGGGGAGACCCAGTACTTC	CASSLGAGGGGETQYF
NA	TRBV6-1	TRBJ2-1	TRBD1	TGTGCCAGCAGGACAGGGCTAGAGCAGTTCTTC	CASRTGLEQFF
NA	TRBV7-3	TRBJ2-1	NA	TGTGCCAGCAGCCCTAGGGTCATTGGGAATGAGCAGTTCTTC	CASSPRVIGNEQFF
NA	TRBV5-1	TRBJ2-2	NA	TGCGCCAGCAGCCCGCAGGCTTCGTGGCGGGAGCTGTTTTTT	CASSPQASWRELFF
NA	TRBV18	TRBJ2-7	NA	TGTGCCAGCTCACCAATGGGGGACTTTCTATACGAGCAGTACTTC	CASSPMGDFLYEQYF
NA	TRBV2	TRBJ1-2	NA	TGTGCCACCTCGGGGGAGGGTTTTAGCTACACCTTC	CATSGEGFSYTF